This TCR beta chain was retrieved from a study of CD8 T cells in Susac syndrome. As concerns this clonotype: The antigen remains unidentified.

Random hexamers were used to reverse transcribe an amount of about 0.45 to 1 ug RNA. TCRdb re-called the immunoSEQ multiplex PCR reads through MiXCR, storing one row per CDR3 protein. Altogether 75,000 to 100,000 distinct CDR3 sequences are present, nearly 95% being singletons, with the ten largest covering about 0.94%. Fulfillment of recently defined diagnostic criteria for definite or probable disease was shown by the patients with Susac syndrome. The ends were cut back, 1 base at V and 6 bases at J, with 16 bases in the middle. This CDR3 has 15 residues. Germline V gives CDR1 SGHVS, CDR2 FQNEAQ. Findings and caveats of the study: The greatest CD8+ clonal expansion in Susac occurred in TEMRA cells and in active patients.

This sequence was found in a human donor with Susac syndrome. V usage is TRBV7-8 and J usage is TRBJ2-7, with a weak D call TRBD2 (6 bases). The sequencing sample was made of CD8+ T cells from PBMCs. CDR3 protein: CASSLEGTVLIEQYF. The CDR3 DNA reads TGTGCCAGCAGCTTAGAAGGGACTGTTCTTATCGAGCAGTACTTC.